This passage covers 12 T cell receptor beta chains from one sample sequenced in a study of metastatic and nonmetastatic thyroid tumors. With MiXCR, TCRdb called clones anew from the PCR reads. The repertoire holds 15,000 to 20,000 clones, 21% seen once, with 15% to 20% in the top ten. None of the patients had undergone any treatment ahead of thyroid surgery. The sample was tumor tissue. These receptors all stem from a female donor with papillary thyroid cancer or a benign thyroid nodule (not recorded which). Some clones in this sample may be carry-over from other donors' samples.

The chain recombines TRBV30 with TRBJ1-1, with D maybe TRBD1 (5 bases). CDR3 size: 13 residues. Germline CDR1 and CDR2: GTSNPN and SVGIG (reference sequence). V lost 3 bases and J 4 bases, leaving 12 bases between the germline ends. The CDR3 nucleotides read TGTGCCTGGAGCCGGTGGAGGGGCACTGAAGCTTTCTTT. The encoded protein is CAWSRWRGTEAFF.

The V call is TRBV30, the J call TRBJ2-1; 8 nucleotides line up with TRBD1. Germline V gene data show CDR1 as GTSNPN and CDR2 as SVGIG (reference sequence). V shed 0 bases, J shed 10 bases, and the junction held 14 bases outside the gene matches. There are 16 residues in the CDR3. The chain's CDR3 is CAWSVRPPGRTGEQFF. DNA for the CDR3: TGTGCCTGGAGTGTACGCCCCCCGGGCCGGACAGGGGAGCAGTTCTTC.

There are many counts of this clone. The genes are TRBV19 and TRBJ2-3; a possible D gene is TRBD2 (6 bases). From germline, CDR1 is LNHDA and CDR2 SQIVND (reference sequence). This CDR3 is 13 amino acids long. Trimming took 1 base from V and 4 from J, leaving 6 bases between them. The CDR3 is CASSIGLADTQYF. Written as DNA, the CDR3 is TGTGCCAGTAGTATAGGACTAGCAGATACGCAGTATTTT.

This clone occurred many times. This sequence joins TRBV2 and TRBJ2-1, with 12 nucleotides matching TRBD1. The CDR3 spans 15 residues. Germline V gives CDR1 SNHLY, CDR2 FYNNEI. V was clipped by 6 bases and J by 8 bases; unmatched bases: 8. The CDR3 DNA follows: TGTGCCAGCAGGTTCCCGGGACAGGGGGCCGATGAGCAGTTCTTC. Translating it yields CASRFPGQGADEQFF. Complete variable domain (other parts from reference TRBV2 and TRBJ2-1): EPEVTQTPSHQVTQMGQEVILRCVPISNHLYFYWYRQILGQKVEFLVSFYNNEISEKSEIFDDQFSVERPDGSNFTLKIRSTKLEDSAMYFCASRFPGQGADEQFFGPGTRLTVL.

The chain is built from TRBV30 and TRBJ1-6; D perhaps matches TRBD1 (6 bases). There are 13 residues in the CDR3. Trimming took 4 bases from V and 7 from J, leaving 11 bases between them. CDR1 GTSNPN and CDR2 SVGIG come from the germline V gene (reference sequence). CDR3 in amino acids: CAWTGTHNSPLHF. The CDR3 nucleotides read TGTGCCTGGACCGGGACACACAATTCACCCCTCCACTTT.

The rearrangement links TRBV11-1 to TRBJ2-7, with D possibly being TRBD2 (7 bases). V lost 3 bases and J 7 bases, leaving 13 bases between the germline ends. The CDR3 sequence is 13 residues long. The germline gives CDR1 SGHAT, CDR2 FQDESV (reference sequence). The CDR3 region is CASSFRGAGEQYF. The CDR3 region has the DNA TGTGCCAGCAGCTTTCGGGGGGCGGGTGAGCAGTACTTC.

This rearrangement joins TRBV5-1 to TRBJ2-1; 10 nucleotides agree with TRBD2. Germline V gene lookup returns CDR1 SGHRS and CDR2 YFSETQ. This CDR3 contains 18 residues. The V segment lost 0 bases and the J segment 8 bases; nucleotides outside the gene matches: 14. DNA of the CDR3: TGCGCCAGCAGCTTGGGAGAGAGCGGGAGGGCCCTCGACGATGAGCAGTTCTTC. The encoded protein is CASSLGESGRALDDEQFF.

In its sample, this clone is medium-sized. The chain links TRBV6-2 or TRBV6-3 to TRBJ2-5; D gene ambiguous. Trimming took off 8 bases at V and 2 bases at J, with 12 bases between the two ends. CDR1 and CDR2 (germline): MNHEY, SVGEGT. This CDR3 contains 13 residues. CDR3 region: CASGRTSQETQYF. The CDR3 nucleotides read TGTGCCAGCGGACGGACCAGTCAAGAGACCCAGTACTTC.

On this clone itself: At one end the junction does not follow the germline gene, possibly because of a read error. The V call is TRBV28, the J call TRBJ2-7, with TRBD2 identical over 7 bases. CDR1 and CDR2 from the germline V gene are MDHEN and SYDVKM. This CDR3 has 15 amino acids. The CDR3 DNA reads TGTGCCAGTAGTTTACCAGCGGGGAGCTCCTACGAGCGGTACTTC. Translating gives CASSLPAGSSYERYF.

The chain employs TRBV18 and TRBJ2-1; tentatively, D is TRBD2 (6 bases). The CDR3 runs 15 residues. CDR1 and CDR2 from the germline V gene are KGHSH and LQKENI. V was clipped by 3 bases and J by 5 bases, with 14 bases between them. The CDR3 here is CASSPAAGGNNEQFF. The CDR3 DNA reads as TGTGCCAGCTCACCGGCAGCGGGCGGGAACAATGAGCAGTTCTTC. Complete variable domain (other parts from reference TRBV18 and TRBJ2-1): NAGVMQNPRHLVRRRGQEARLRCSPMKGHSHVYWYRQLPEEGLKFMVYLQKENIIDESGMPKERFSAEFPKEGPSILRIQQVVRGDSAAYFCASSPAAGGNNEQFFGPGTRLTVL.

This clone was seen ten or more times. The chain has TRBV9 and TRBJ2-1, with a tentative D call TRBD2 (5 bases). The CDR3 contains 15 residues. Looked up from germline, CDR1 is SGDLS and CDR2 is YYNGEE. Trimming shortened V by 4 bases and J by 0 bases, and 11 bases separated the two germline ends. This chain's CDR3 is CASSPRRSSYNEQFF. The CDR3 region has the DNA TGTGCCAGCAGCCCCAGGAGGAGCTCCTACAATGAGCAGTTCTTC.

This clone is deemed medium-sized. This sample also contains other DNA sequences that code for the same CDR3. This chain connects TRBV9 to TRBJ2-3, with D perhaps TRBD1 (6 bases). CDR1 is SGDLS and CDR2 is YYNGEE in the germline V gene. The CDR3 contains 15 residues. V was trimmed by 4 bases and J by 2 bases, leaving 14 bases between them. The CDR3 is CASSPRDTYTDTQYF. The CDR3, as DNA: TGTGCCAGCAGCCCCCGGGACACATACACAGATACGCAGTATTTT. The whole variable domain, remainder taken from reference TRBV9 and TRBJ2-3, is DSGVTQTPKHLITATGQRVTLRCSPRSGDLSVYWYQQSLDQGLQFLIQYYNGEERAKGNILERFSAQQFPDLHSELNLSSLELGDSALYFCASSPRDTYTDTQYFGPGTRLTVL.